The 2 T cell receptor beta chains below were found in one sample sequenced in a study of blood T cell repertoires in COVID-19. Some clones are missing from TCRdb's copy, which holds only in-frame ones; the method was immunoSEQ multiplex PCR. The sample includes about 100,000 clones, 87% seen only once; the top ten take approximately 2%. The specimen sequenced was peripheral blood. The origin of the receptors is a man between 50 and 59 years old with active COVID-19.

This rearrangement joins TRBV19 to TRBJ1-1, with 10 bases identical to TRBD1. The CDR3 extends over 14 amino acids. The trim removed 2 bases at V and 5 bases at J, leaving 2 bases unmatched. Germline CDR1 is LNHDA and CDR2 is SQIVND (reference sequence). The CDR3 nucleotides read TGTGCCAGTAGTATAAGGGACAGGGGAACTGAAGCTTTCTTT. Its translation: CASSIRDRGTEAFF.

The gene calls are TRBV14 and TRBJ2-2, with D possibly being TRBD1 (6 bases). This CDR3 has 13 amino acids. Deletions cut 3 bases from V and 7 bases from J, with 9 bases between. Looked up from germline, CDR1 is SGHDN and CDR2 is FVKESK. The CDR3 DNA reads TGTGCCAGCAGCCAGGGGGCTGTCGGGGAGCTGTTTTTT. As protein: CASSQGAVGELFF.